These T cell receptor beta chains were read from a single sample in a study of blood T cell repertoires in COVID-19. Clones were sequenced by immunoSEQ multiplex PCR, and TCRdb holds only the in-frame ones, with some missing. The sample consists of more than 200,000 clones, 80% to 85% of them appearing once. Sequenced sample: peripheral blood. These TCRs come from a man aged 55 to 70 with acute or convalescent COVID-19. CDR3s include the opening cysteine and the closing phenylalanine or tryptophan. D genes are given only for firm matches. Where a row states a size, it is once, few, many or the class of an expanded clone; other rows omit it.

DNA,CDR3,D,J,V,size
TGTGCCAGCAGCGTAGGAGGGCGGGGGACCTACAATGAGCAGTTCTTC,CASSVGGRGTYNEQFF,TRBD2,TRBJ2-1,TRBV9,NA
TGTGCCAGCAGTTACTCGGACTCCCGGAGGGCCACAGATACGCAGTATTTT,CASSYSDSRRATDTQYF,NA,TRBJ2-3,TRBV6-2/TRBV6-3,NA
TGTGCCAGCAGTGACGGGACATCTGGCTACACCTTC,CASSDGTSGYTF,NA,TRBJ1-2,TRBV6-4,NA
TGCGCCAGCAGCCAAGATTTGCGGCTCTATGGCTACACCTTC,CASSQDLRLYGYTF,NA,TRBJ1-2,TRBV4-3,NA
TGTGCCAGCAGCCCCCCGACCAGGACAGGGTTACCCTACGAGCAGTACTTC,CASSPPTRTGLPYEQYF,TRBD1,TRBJ2-7,TRBV3-1/TRBV3-2,NA
TGCGCCAGCAGCTTGGGGGACAGGGAAGTCTATGGCTACACCTTC,CASSLGDREVYGYTF,TRBD1,TRBJ1-2,TRBV5-1,NA
TGTGCCAGCAGTAGCCCTAGCGGGAGGGCTAGCACAGATACGCAGTATTTT,CASSSPSGRASTDTQYF,TRBD2,TRBJ2-3,TRBV6-2/TRBV6-3,NA
TGTGCCACCGTGGGACAGGCGCCCCCGGGAGCTTTCTTT,CATVGQAPPGAFF,TRBD1,TRBJ1-1,TRBV28,NA
TGTGCCAGCTCACCACGACAGGGTTCCTACAATGAGCAGTTCTTC,CASSPRQGSYNEQFF,TRBD1,TRBJ2-1,TRBV18,NA
TGCGCCAGCAGCTTGGGCCACACAGGGAACGAGCAGTACTTC,CASSLGHTGNEQYF,NA,TRBJ2-7,TRBV5-1,NA
TGTGCCAGCAGCTCTCTAGCGGGAGGCTACGAGCAGTACTTC,CASSSLAGGYEQYF,TRBD2,TRBJ2-7,TRBV11-2,NA
TGCGCCAGCAGCCCAGGACAGGGAAGTAAGCAGTACTTC,CASSPGQGSKQYF,TRBD1,TRBJ2-7,TRBV10-1,NA
TGTGCCAGCTCACCTCGGACAGGGGAGAGCTACGAGCAGTACTTC,CASSPRTGESYEQYF,TRBD1,TRBJ2-7,TRBV18,NA
TGTGCCAGCAGCTTTATCGGGATAGGGCTGAACACCGGGGAGCTGTTTTTT,CASSFIGIGLNTGELFF,NA,TRBJ2-2,TRBV11-2,few
TGTGCCAGCAGCCCTACCGGGACAGGAGCCTCCTACGAGCAGTACTTC,CASSPTGTGASYEQYF,TRBD1,TRBJ2-7,TRBV5-6,once
TGTGCCAGTAGTATCCAGGGTCCCAGTGGCTACACCTTC,CASSIQGPSGYTF,NA,TRBJ1-2,TRBV19,NA
TGTGCCATCAGGGGACTAGCGGTGAACAATGAGCAGTTCTTC,CAIRGLAVNNEQFF,TRBD2,TRBJ2-1,TRBV10-3,NA
TGTGCCAGTAGACCCGGGACTAGCGGCCACAATGAGCAGTTCTTC,CASRPGTSGHNEQFF,TRBD2,TRBJ2-1,TRBV2,NA
TGTGCCAGCAGCCCCCTAGCGGGAGGATTCACAGATACGCAGTATTTT,CASSPLAGGFTDTQYF,TRBD2,TRBJ2-3,TRBV7-3,NA
TGTGCCATCAGTGAGTCGACGAAGCGGGCGGGGACCGGGGAGCTGTTTTTT,CAISESTKRAGTGELFF,NA,TRBJ2-2,TRBV10-3,NA
TGTGCCAGTACTCCAGACAGAGGATACACTGAAGCTTTCTTT,CASTPDRGYTEAFF,NA,TRBJ1-1,TRBV19,NA
TGCGCCAGCAGCCCCGGACTAGCGGGGGGGGTTGACGAGCAGTACTTC,CASSPGLAGGVDEQYF,TRBD2,TRBJ2-7,TRBV5-1,NA
TGTGCCAGCAGCCCCCGGACTAGCGGGAGGGCCTTTGAGCAGTTCTTC,CASSPRTSGRAFEQFF,TRBD2,TRBJ2-1,TRBV14,NA
TGCGCCAGCAGACTCGGTTACGAGCAGTACTTC,CASRLGYEQYF,NA,TRBJ2-7,TRBV5-1,NA
TGTGCCAGCAGTTACCTCGGGGCACAGGGGCGAAAGACCCAGTACTTC,CASSYLGAQGRKTQYF,TRBD1,TRBJ2-5,TRBV6-5,NA
TGTGCCAGCAGTTACGTACTAGCGGGAGAGCAGTTCTTC,CASSYVLAGEQFF,TRBD2,TRBJ2-1,TRBV6-2/TRBV6-3,NA
TGTGCCAGTAGTATTGCAACAGGGAGTTATGGCTACACCTTC,CASSIATGSYGYTF,NA,TRBJ1-2,TRBV19,once
TGTGCCAGCAGTGATCCGGACAGTCCGTACGAGCAGTACTTC,CASSDPDSPYEQYF,NA,TRBJ2-7,TRBV2,many
TGTGCCACCAGCGGCCAACGCGGGGAAGCTAACTATGGCTACACCTTC,CATSGQRGEANYGYTF,NA,TRBJ1-2,TRBV15,once
TGTGCCAGTAGGGGGCAGGAGCGCTCTGGGGCCAACGTCCTGACTTTC,CASRGQERSGANVLTF,NA,TRBJ2-6,TRBV19,NA
TGTGCCAGCAGCCTCGGGGTAGCGGGACACGGGGAGCTGTTTTTT,CASSLGVAGHGELFF,TRBD2,TRBJ2-2,TRBV7-9,NA
TGTGCCAGCAGCTTTATCACAGGGAGCGCCGGGGAGCTGTTTTTT,CASSFITGSAGELFF,NA,TRBJ2-2,TRBV13,NA
TGTGCCAGCAGTGAATACGGACAGGGGGCGCTGGGCTACACCTTC,CASSEYGQGALGYTF,TRBD1,TRBJ1-2,TRBV2,NA
TGTGCCAGCAGCTTGGCCTTGACAGGGGATAACACTGAAGCTTTCTTT,CASSLALTGDNTEAFF,TRBD1,TRBJ1-1,TRBV5-6,NA
TGTGCCAGCAGCCTCCCCAAGCTGCTGCCCAACCCCTACGAGCAGTACTTC,CASSLPKLLPNPYEQYF,NA,TRBJ2-7,TRBV7-8,NA
TGTGCCAGCAGCGTAGCCCCGGGAGTAAGCACCGGGGAGCTGTTTTTT,CASSVAPGVSTGELFF,NA,TRBJ2-2,TRBV9,NA
TGTGCCAGCAGACTAAGGACTAGCGGGGCTTTCTACAATGAGCAGTTCTTC,CASRLRTSGAFYNEQFF,TRBD2,TRBJ2-1,TRBV2,NA
TGCGCCAGCAGCTTGGGGTCTAGCGGGAAGAGCACAGATACGCAGTATTTT,CASSLGSSGKSTDTQYF,TRBD2,TRBJ2-3,TRBV5-1,NA
TGTGCCACCAGTGAACCAGGGGGCGGACCTATCCAAGAGACCCAGTACTTC,CATSEPGGGPIQETQYF,TRBD1,TRBJ2-5,TRBV24-1,NA
TGTGCCAGCAGTGAATCAGGGGGGCGATGGGACGAGCAGTACTTC,CASSESGGRWDEQYF,NA,TRBJ2-7,TRBV2,NA
TGTGCCAGCAGAAAGGGACTAGCGTTGGAGCAGTACTTC,CASRKGLALEQYF,NA,TRBJ2-7,TRBV21-1,once
TGTGCCAGCAGCTTAGCCGGGACAGGGCGGACTGAAGCTTTCTTT,CASSLAGTGRTEAFF,TRBD1,TRBJ1-1,TRBV7-2,NA
TGTGCCTGGAGTCTGGCTAAAAGTGGGGGCGCCTTTTATGGCTACACCTTC,CAWSLAKSGGAFYGYTF,NA,TRBJ1-2,TRBV30,NA
TGTGCCAGCAGCCAAGGTGGGGGGGGGCACAATGAGCAGTTCTTC,CASSQGGGGHNEQFF,NA,TRBJ2-1,TRBV3-1/TRBV3-2,NA
TGTGCCAGCGACAGGGACGGCTATGGCTACACCTTC,CASDRDGYGYTF,TRBD1,TRBJ1-2,TRBV6-6,NA
TGTGCCACCAGTGATTTGTCAGGCCACGAACGTTATCAGCCCCAGCATTTT,CATSDLSGHERYQPQHF,NA,TRBJ1-5,TRBV24-1,NA
TGTGCCAGCAGCTTGGGGGCAGGGCTTGGGAACACTGAAGCTTTCTTT,CASSLGAGLGNTEAFF,NA,TRBJ1-1,TRBV5-6,NA
TGCAGCGTTGAAGTCTTCGGACAGGGGAGCGGCTACACCTTC,CSVEVFGQGSGYTF,TRBD1,TRBJ1-2,TRBV29-1,few
TGTGCCAGCAGCTTAGTGGGACAGGGGTTGGGCGAGCAGTACTTC,CASSLVGQGLGEQYF,TRBD1,TRBJ2-7,TRBV7-9,few
TGCGCCAGCAGCTTGGAGGGACAGTCCTACGAGCAGTACTTC,CASSLEGQSYEQYF,TRBD1,TRBJ2-7,TRBV5-1,NA
TGCGCCAGCAGCCAAGAGGGGACTAGCGGCTACGAGCAGTACTTC,CASSQEGTSGYEQYF,TRBD2,TRBJ2-7,TRBV4-1,once
TGTGCCAGCAGTTTGTCTAGCGGGGGTCCACCACGGGGCAATGAGCAGTTCTTC,CASSLSSGGPPRGNEQFF,TRBD2,TRBJ2-1,TRBV27,NA